Given below is one T cell receptor beta chain in context. The data were taken from a study of blood T cell repertoires in COVID-19. Study overall: The cDNA or gDNA used as material had been derived from T cells, B-cell-depleted T cells, or PBMCs.

The table came from immunoSEQ multiplex PCR; TCRdb's copy has only in-frame clones and leaves some out. This table has under 300,000 clones, more than 85% appearing once. The CDR3 covers 15 residues. Germline values: CDR1 SGDLS, CDR2 YYNGEE. V shed 0 bases and J 5 bases; nucleotides not matched to a gene: 8. Researchers sorted participants into cohorts using their self-reported clinical history. Two negative PCRs, clearance, or symptom resolution had been documented for recovered Cohort 3 donors. The receptor was derived from a woman between 45 and 60 years old who had recovered from COVID-19. V is TRBV9 and J is TRBJ2-7; 7 bases align to TRBD1. The material sequenced was PBMCs or T cells enriched from blood (not recorded which). The CDR3 DNA reads TGTGCCAGCAGCGTAGATGTGACAGGGCAGGACGAGCAGTACTTC. Translating gives CASSVDVTGQDEQYF.